This T cell receptor beta chain comes out of a study of shared clonotypes between healthy human individuals. Sequencing used immunoSEQ multiplex PCR; TCRdb keeps in-frame clones, though not all of them. Here the sample spans about 990,000 clones, about 80% being singletons. Sequencing was done on a sample of memory CD4+ T cells from PBMCs. Subset specified: CD45RA-negative fraction. The receptor's source is a man between 18 and 35 years old in good health. Some clones in this sample may be carry-over from other donors' samples.

The CDR3 protein is CATSARDIIFYGYTF. For the CDR3, the DNA is TGTGCCACCAGCGCCCGGGACATAATATTCTATGGCTACACCTTC. J is TRBJ1-2 and V is TRBV15; a possible D gene is TRBD1 (6 bases). This CDR3 comprises 15 residues. CDR1 and CDR2 (germline): LNHNV, YYDKDF (reference sequence). The V end was cut by 5 bases, the J end by 4 bases, with 17 bases between.